Sequencing of this T cell receptor beta chain was carried out in a study of T cell clones after liver transplantation. Findings and limits, study-wide: Post-transplant, graft-donor-reactive CD4 TCRbeta sequences in blood dropped significantly in most of the 8 subjects. Post-transplant time points were not standardized, so conclusions are preliminary.

The data were produced by immunoSEQ multiplex PCR, yet TCRdb's version contains in-frame clones alone and is incomplete. This sample has 40,000 to 55,000 clones, with about 86% found just once. Turning to this clone: Its antigen remains unidentified.

The CDR3 contains 15 residues. Looked up from germline, CDR1 is SEHNR and CDR2 is FQNEAQ (reference sequence). Trimming took 4 bases from V and 7 from J; bases not matched to a gene: 8. The sample consisted of CD4+ T cells from blood, taken 24 months after liver transplant. The rearrangement links TRBV7-9 to TRBJ2-1; TRBD1 aligns across 9 bases. This TCR was recovered from a human patient who received a liver transplant. The graft donor may have given rise to some T cells. The CDR3 region is CASSSPGTGMNEQFF. In nucleotides, the CDR3 is TGTGCCAGCAGCTCTCCCGGGACAGGGATGAATGAGCAGTTCTTC.